This T cell receptor beta chain was sequenced for a study of shared clonotypes between healthy human individuals. Regarding the study as a whole: Shared clonotypes: about 5% naive CD4, roughly 3.8% naive CD8, about 2.4% memory CD4, 0.4% to 0.45% memory CD8. Generation probabilities of non-shared clonotypes were lower (relative to those shared by all four donors).

Profiled with immunoSEQ multiplex PCR; TCRdb holds only in-frame clones, not every one. Among millions of clones listed, about 92% were seen once. Naivety among CD8 cells was defined by CD45RO negativity and positive CCR7 selection, thereby excluding terminally differentiated effector memory CD45RA+ cells. Participating donors were healthy, HIV-negative adults free of recent acute infections or vaccinations. About this clone itself: As yet, its antigen is unknown.

The receptor's source is a man between 18 and 29 years old in good health. Some clones in this sample may be carry-over from other donors' samples. The sample taken for sequencing was naive CD8+ T cells from PBMCs.

CDR3 DNA sequence: TGCGCCAGCAGCTTCCAGGGTTCCCACAATGAGCAGTTCTTC. Its translation is CASSFQGSHNEQFF. The rearrangement joins TRBV5-1 to TRBJ2-1, with D perhaps TRBD1 (5 bases). V was pared by 2 bases and J by 5 bases, with 11 bases between. Germline V gene lookup returns CDR1 SGHRS and CDR2 YFSETQ. CDR3 length: 14 amino acids.